What follows are 14 T cell receptor beta chains derived from one specimen sequenced in a study of regulatory and conventional T cells in RAG deficiency. Blood CD4+ CD25-high CD127-low regulatory T cells supplied the genomic DNA template. Using immunoSEQ multiplex PCR, the repertoire was profiled, and TCRdb retains in-frame clones only, with some absent. The sample lists about 9,500 clones; 89% were seen once. This sample also belongs to another study, concerning regulatory T cells. That report notes: The primer mix had 52 TRBV and 13 TRBJ primers.

Sequencing input: Tregs sorted from blood. The receptors were gathered from a human donor in good health.

The rearrangement links TRBV6-6 to TRBJ1-1; 8 nucleotides line up with TRBD1. Germline V gene data show CDR1 as MNHNY and CDR2 as SVGAGI (reference sequence). The CDR3 is made up of 15 amino acids. The V gene end was trimmed by 4 bases and the J gene end by 4 bases; junction bases not matched to a gene: 8. The CDR3 DNA reads as TGTGCCAGCAGTTGGGGGACAGGATTGAGCACTGAAGCTTTCTTT. Protein sequence: CASSWGTGLSTEAFF.

V gene TRBV9 combines with J gene TRBJ2-4; either TRBD1 or TRBD2 may fit D (5 bases each). The V end lost 0 bases, the J end lost 0 bases, and 7 bases lay between the germline ends. This CDR3 is built from 15 residues. CDR1 and CDR2 from the germline V gene are SGDLS and YYNGEE. Written as DNA, the CDR3 is TGTGCCAGCAGCGTAGTTGGGGGAGCCAAAAACATTCAGTACTTC. This translates into CASSVVGGAKNIQYF.

Of note for this clone: Other DNA sequences in this specimen translate into the identical CDR3. The chain combines TRBV6-1 with TRBJ1-3; D is ambiguous. There are 13 residues in the CDR3. Germline CDR1 is MNHNS and CDR2 is SASEGT. V was trimmed by 7 bases and J by 1 base, leaving 8 bases between them. The CDR3 loop reads CASTHLSGNTIYF. The CDR3 bases are TGTGCCAGCACCCATTTATCTGGAAACACCATATATTTT.

Regarding this clone: Other DNA sequences within the sample encode an identical CDR3. The V and J genes are TRBV20-1 and TRBJ2-7, with D possibly matching TRBD1 (5 bases). V lost 6 bases and J 9 bases, leaving 15 bases between the germline ends. From germline, CDR1 is DFQATT and CDR2 SNEGSKA (reference sequence). The CDR3 is made up of 11 amino acids. The CDR3 DNA is TGCAGTGCCCAGACCCCCGACAGGCAGTACTTC. Encoded protein: CSAQTPDRQYF.

The chain is built from TRBV11-2 and TRBJ1-1; TRBD1 agrees at 8 bases. Germline values: CDR1 SGHAT, CDR2 FQNNGV. This CDR3 comprises 13 residues. V gave up 5 bases and J gave up 3 bases; unmatched junction bases: 2. The DNA for the CDR3 is TGTGCCAGCAGCCCGGGACAGGACACTGAAGCTTTCTTT. Translating gives CASSPGQDTEAFF.

The chain combines TRBV5-1 with TRBJ2-5; D tentatively reads TRBD1 or TRBD2 (5 bases each). The CDR3 sequence is 14 residues long. The V gene's germline CDR1 is SGHRS and CDR2 YFSETQ. Trimming removed 4 bases at V and 3 bases at J, with 13 bases between. CDR3 in amino acids: CASSPGTGKETQYF. The CDR3 DNA sequence: TGCGCCAGCAGCCCTGGGACGGGAAAAGAGACCCAGTACTTC.

J is TRBJ2-3 and V is TRBV5-1, with 7 bases fitting TRBD2. From germline, CDR1 is SGHRS and CDR2 YFSETQ. This CDR3 region has 15 residues. Germline trimming cut 4 bases from V and 5 bases from J; bases unmatched to any gene: 10. CDR3 DNA: TGCGCCAGCAGCCCACCTAGCGGAGCTGGAGATACGCAGTATTTT. Protein sequence: CASSPPSGAGDTQYF.

This clone appeared once. The chain recombines TRBV6-5 with TRBJ1-1; D call uncertain. The CDR3 is made up of 14 amino acids. Per germline, CDR1 MNHEY and CDR2 SVGAGI. Trimming stripped 6 bases from V and 7 bases from J, with 18 bases between. CDR3 amino acids: CASRRYISHDEAFF. The DNA for the CDR3 is TGTGCCAGCAGGCGGTACATTAGTCACGATGAAGCTTTCTTT.

This chain uses TRBV15 with TRBJ1-1, with D hard to call. Germline V gene lookup returns CDR1 LNHNV and CDR2 YYDKDF (reference sequence). This CDR3 is 13 amino acids long. V gave up 7 bases and J gave up 1 base, with 10 bases separating them. The CDR3 reads CATKETTNTEAFF. CDR3 sequence (DNA): TGTGCCACCAAAGAAACAACGAACACTGAAGCTTTCTTT.

This clone came up once. The rearrangement uses TRBV5-4 and TRBJ2-7; 9 nucleotides align to TRBD2. V lost 0 bases to trimming and J lost 7 bases; unmatched junction nucleotides: 14. Looked up from germline, CDR1 is SGHNT and CDR2 is YYREEE (reference sequence). This CDR3 is built from 17 residues. The CDR3 loop reads CASSLVGWGGRAGEQYF. In DNA form, the CDR3 reads TGTGCCAGCAGCTTGGTGGGTTGGGGCGGGAGGGCCGGAGAGCAGTACTTC.

This chain uses TRBV18 with TRBJ2-7; 7 bases line up with TRBD1. The CDR3 is 14 amino acids. Germline V gives CDR1 KGHSH, CDR2 LQKENI. V lost 6 bases to trimming and J lost 2 bases; unmatched junction nucleotides: 7. DNA of the CDR3: TGTGCCAGCTCGTCCGGACAGGCCCCCTACGAGCAGTACTTC. Protein sequence: CASSSGQAPYEQYF. Full variable domain (rest looked up from reference TRBV18 and TRBJ2-7): NAGVMQNPRHLVRRRGQEARLRCSPMKGHSHVYWYRQLPEEGLKFMVYLQKENIIDESGMPKERFSAEFPKEGPSILRIQQVVRGDSAAYFCASSSGQAPYEQYFGPGTRLTVT.

Details on this clone: At one boundary the junction diverges from the germline segment, which might be a read error. The chain joins TRBV19 to TRBJ1-1; no clear D. Germline CDR1 and CDR2: LNHDA and SQIVND (reference sequence). The CDR3 runs to 15 residues. CDR3 residues: CASSMPTLADTGAFF. The DNA for the CDR3 is TGTGCCAGTAGTATGCCGACACTGGCCGACACTGGAGCTTTCTTT.

In its sample, this clone was seen a few times. The rearrangement uses TRBV18 and TRBJ2-3; tentative D call: TRBD2 (6 bases). Trimming stripped 3 bases from V and 0 bases from J, with 10 bases between. Germline CDR1 is KGHSH and CDR2 is LQKENI. This CDR3 is 15 amino acids long. DNA of the CDR3: TGTGCCAGCTCACCCGGAGGGCGGAGCACAGATACGCAGTATTTT. This codes for CASSPGGRSTDTQYF.

The chain joins TRBV9 to TRBJ2-3, with 13 bases identical to TRBD2. The germline gives CDR1 SGDLS, CDR2 YYNGEE. The CDR3 sequence is 16 residues long. V lost 4 bases and J lost 3; bases outside the gene matches: 5. The CDR3 loop is CASSTSGGAGTDTQYF. CDR3 coding DNA: TGTGCCAGCAGCACTAGCGGGGGGGCGGGGACAGATACGCAGTATTTT.